The 30 T cell receptor beta chains presented below share a single source sample, sequenced in a study of blood T cell repertoires in COVID-19. Repertoires were generated with immunoSEQ multiplex PCR, while TCRdb's copy carries only in-frame clones and drops some. The sample lists about 160,000 clones, roughly nine tenths occurring once. Sequencing was carried out using peripheral blood. The receptors stem from a woman aged 70-85 years with acute or convalescent COVID-19.

The chain uses TRBV6-2 or TRBV6-3 and TRBJ1-1; possibly TRBD1 for D (6 bases). Germline V gives CDR1 MNHEY, CDR2 SVGEGT. The V and J ends lost 2 bases and 2 bases respectively, with 21 bases between them. This CDR3 spans 18 amino acids. The CDR3 nucleotides are TGTGCCAGCAGTTACCGGATACAGGGCGAGGGGAAAAACACTGAAGCTTTCTTT. Amino acid sequence: CASSYRIQGEGKNTEAFF.

V is TRBV4-3 and J is TRBJ1-5, with D perhaps TRBD1 (5 bases). Trimming pared 5 bases from V and 4 bases from J, leaving 18 bases between. The CDR3 length is 16 residues. Germline CDR1 and CDR2: LGHNA and YSLEER. This CDR3 is CASSEGAGRENQPQHF. CDR3 DNA: TGCGCCAGCAGCGAAGGGGCCGGGAGGGAAAATCAGCCCCAGCATTTT.

This chain links TRBV3-1 (or the pseudogene TRBV3-2) with TRBJ2-3; the D gene is possibly TRBD2 (5 bases). The germline V gene encodes CDR1 LGHDT and CDR2 YNNKEL (reference sequence). Trimming cost V 4 bases and J 0 bases, with 14 bases left between them. This CDR3 spans 16 amino acids. CDR3 sequence: CASSPGKAGSTDTQYF. CDR3 in DNA: TGTGCCAGCAGCCCCGGGAAGGCGGGTAGCACAGATACGCAGTATTTT.

The chain carries TRBV29-1 and TRBJ2-7; unclear D gene. The CDR3 has 11 residues. V lost 5 bases and J 1 base, leaving 6 bases between the germline ends. From germline, CDR1 is SQVTM and CDR2 ANQGSEA. CDR3 DNA: TGCAGCGTTCGCCAGTCCTACGAGCAGTACTTC. Residues: CSVRQSYEQYF.

This chain uses TRBV7-2 with TRBJ2-3; the match to TRBD1 covers 11 bases. Germline CDR1 reads SGHTA; CDR2 reads FQGNSA. The CDR3 totals 16 residues. Unmatched junction bases numbered 8, after V lost 3 bases and J lost 6 bases. The CDR3 DNA reads as TGTGCCAGCAGCTTCCGGTCGGGACAGGGGGGGGATACGCAGTATTTT. Protein sequence: CASSFRSGQGGDTQYF.

This chain uses TRBV19 with TRBJ1-1; a possible D gene is TRBD1 (5 bases). Per the germline V gene, CDR1 is LNHDA and CDR2 is SQIVND (reference sequence). Trimming stripped 6 bases from V and 2 bases from J, with 10 bases between. There are 13 residues in the CDR3. The CDR3 DNA is TGTGCCAGTAGGCAGGGTGGTAACACTGAAGCTTTCTTT. Translated: CASRQGGNTEAFF. Full variable domain (rest looked up from reference TRBV19 and TRBJ1-1): DGGITQSPKYLFRKEGQNVTLSCEQNLNHDAMYWYRQDPGQGLRLIYYSQIVNDFQKGDIAEGYSVSREKKESFPLTVTSAQKNPTAFYLCASRQGGNTEAFFGQGTRLTVV.

The chain is built from TRBV6-1 and TRBJ1-5; D call uncertain. This CDR3 has 15 residues. Germline CDR1 is MNHNS and CDR2 is SASEGT. Trimming pared 3 bases from V and 0 bases from J, leaving 9 bases between. CDR3: CASSDLTVSNQPQHF. The CDR3 DNA reads as TGTGCCAGCAGTGATCTAACAGTTAGCAATCAGCCCCAGCATTTT.

The rearrangement joins TRBV30 to TRBJ1-3; D possibly corresponds to TRBD1 (6 bases). The CDR3 covers 14 residues. The V gene lost 5 bases and the J gene lost 1 base, with 12 bases spanning the gap. The germline gives CDR1 GTSNPN, CDR2 SVGIG (reference sequence). CDR3 sequence: CAWCTGLSGNTIYF. As DNA, the CDR3 is TGTGCCTGGTGTACAGGGCTGTCTGGAAACACCATATATTTT.

The chain uses TRBV7-2 and TRBJ2-1; perhaps TRBD2 as D (6 bases). V shed 5 bases and J shed 15 bases, with 20 bases lying between them. The V gene's germline CDR1 is SGHTA and CDR2 FQGNSA. The CDR3 has 13 amino acids. The CDR3 here is CASSGYSTGVLFF. CDR3 nucleotide sequence: TGTGCCAGCAGCGGTTATAGTACGGGAGTTCTGTTCTTC.

J is TRBJ1-1 and V is TRBV4-1; D remains ambiguous. CDR3 size: 16 residues. V lost 2 bases to trimming and J lost 3 bases, with 16 bases between them. Germline assignment: CDR1 MGHRA and CDR2 YSYEKL. CDR3 in DNA: TGCGCCAGCAGCCAATCCACAGTCGGAAGATACACTGAAGCTTTCTTT. It yields the protein CASSQSTVGRYTEAFF.

CDR3: CASSQVLQGGNIQYF. DNA for the CDR3: TGTGCCAGCAGCCAAGTTTTGCAGGGGGGAAACATTCAGTACTTC. The chain has TRBV14 and TRBJ2-4; D may be TRBD1 (7 bases). Germline CDR1 SGHDN, CDR2 FVKESK. The CDR3 is 15 residues long. V was pared by 1 base and J by 6 bases, with 13 bases between. Full variable domain (remainder filled in from reference TRBV14 and TRBJ2-4): EAGVTQFPSHSVIEKGQTVTLRCDPISGHDNLYWYRRVMGKEIKFLLHFVKESKQDESGMPNNRFLAERTGGTYSTLKVQPAELEDSGVYFCASSQVLQGGNIQYFGAGTRLSVL.

The chain carries TRBV19 and TRBJ2-1; the match to TRBD1 covers 7 bases. Trimming took 6 bases from V and 7 from J; bases not matched to a gene: 9. The V gene's germline CDR1 is LNHDA and CDR2 SQIVND (reference sequence). CDR3 length: 14 amino acids. The CDR3 reads CASRADRAMNEQFF. The DNA for the CDR3 is TGTGCCAGTAGAGCAGACAGGGCCATGAATGAGCAGTTCTTC.

The chain joins TRBV12-3 or TRBV12-4 to TRBJ1-1; D call uncertain. V was clipped by 3 bases and J by 6 bases, with 11 bases between them. The CDR3 covers 13 residues. The CDR3 spells CASSLAGVPEAFF. The CDR3 DNA is TGTGCCAGCAGTTTGGCCGGGGTACCTGAAGCTTTCTTT.

This chain joins TRBV10-2 and TRBJ1-1; possible D gene TRBD1, 5 bases. Germline V CDR1 and CDR2: WSHSY, SAAADI. This CDR3 contains 16 residues. Trimming cost V 3 bases and J 4 bases, with 18 bases left between them. CDR3: CASSDFWTSRLTEAFF. CDR3 sequence (DNA): TGCGCCAGCAGTGACTTTTGGACATCGCGTCTCACTGAAGCTTTCTTT.

V gene TRBV7-9 combines with J gene TRBJ1-1; no definite D call. With 5 bases removed from V and 0 bases from J, the gap between germline ends came to 4 bases. Germline V gene lookup returns CDR1 SEHNR and CDR2 FQNEAQ (reference sequence). The CDR3 has 12 amino acids. The CDR3 DNA reads TGTGCCAGCAGCCTTTTGAACACTGAAGCTTTCTTT. Amino acid sequence: CASSLLNTEAFF.

The J gene is TRBJ1-6, the V gene TRBV18, with D possibly matching TRBD1 (5 bases). Trimming removed 2 bases from V and 10 bases from J, with 27 bases in between. CDR1 is KGHSH, CDR2 LQKENI, per germline. The CDR3 totals 19 residues. CDR3 protein: CASSPVRRATAEFGSPLHF. DNA of the CDR3: TGTGCCAGCTCACCAGTACGCAGGGCCACAGCCGAGTTTGGGTCACCCCTCCACTTT.

J is TRBJ1-5 and V is TRBV2; unclear D gene. Per the germline V gene, CDR1 is SNHLY and CDR2 is FYNNEI. The length of the CDR3 is 13 residues. V lost 4 bases to trimming and J lost 5 bases, with 9 bases between them. The CDR3 here is CASSGSGDQPQHF. In DNA form, the CDR3 reads TGTGCCAGCAGTGGATCCGGGGATCAGCCCCAGCATTTT.

V is TRBV30 and J is TRBJ1-1; D unclear. This CDR3 contains 11 residues. The ends were cut back, 4 bases at V and 12 bases at J, with 15 bases in the middle. The germline gives CDR1 GTSNPN, CDR2 SVGIG (reference sequence). CDR3: CAWKAMSETFF. The CDR3 DNA reads as TGTGCCTGGAAGGCCATGAGCGAGACTTTCTTT. The whole variable domain, filled in from reference TRBV30 and TRBJ1-1, reads SQTIHQWPATLVQPVGSPLSLECTVEGTSNPNLYWYRQAAGRGLQLLFYSVGIGQISSEVPQNLSASRPQDRQFILSSKKLLLSDSGFYLCAWKAMSETFFGQGTRLTVV.

The V call is TRBV7-9, the J call TRBJ1-1; 7 nucleotides match TRBD1. The CDR3 runs 19 residues. The J segment lost 0 bases and the V segment lost 0 bases, leaving 13 bases of the junction unmatched. Germline V lookup: CDR1 SEHNR, CDR2 FQNEAQ (reference sequence). CDR3 region: CASSLASDLWGQMNTEAFF. DNA of the CDR3: TGTGCCAGCAGCTTAGCTTCAGACCTGTGGGGACAGATGAACACTGAAGCTTTCTTT.

This chain connects TRBV6-5 to TRBJ1-1, with a weak D call TRBD1 (5 bases). V was trimmed by 7 bases and J by 5 bases, leaving 8 bases between them. Germline loops: CDR1 MNHEY, CDR2 SVGAGI. This CDR3 spans 11 amino acids. The CDR3 loop is CASTQGTEAFF. The DNA of the CDR3 is TGTGCCAGCACCCAGGGTACTGAAGCTTTCTTT.

The chain recombines TRBV27 with TRBJ1-5; a weak D match, TRBD1 (5 bases). Germline V CDR1 and CDR2: MNHEY, SMNVEV (reference sequence). Deletions cut 0 bases from V and 7 bases from J, with 10 bases between. The length of the CDR3 is 14 residues. Written as DNA, the CDR3 is TGTGCCAGCAGTTTATCGCAGGGCAGCCAGCCCCAGCATTTT. This gives the protein CASSLSQGSQPQHF.

V gene TRBV28 combines with J gene TRBJ1-2; possibly TRBD1 for D (5 bases). V lost 5 bases to trimming and J lost 8 bases, with 27 bases between them. This CDR3 contains 17 residues. Germline-derived CDR1 and CDR2 are MDHEN and SYDVKM. The CDR3 reads CASSPHPGGEVLGGYTF. CDR3 in DNA: TGTGCCAGCAGTCCCCACCCGGGAGGGGAGGTCCTCGGGGGCTACACCTTC.

The count of this clone is one. The V gene is TRBV2, the J gene TRBJ2-7, with D possibly matching TRBD2 (5 bases). Per germline, CDR1 SNHLY and CDR2 FYNNEI. CDR3 length: 10 residues. The CDR3 here is CASRAYEQYF. In DNA, the CDR3 is TGTGCATCGAGGGCGTACGAGCAGTACTTC. The variable domain in full, with the rest retrieved from reference TRBV2 and TRBJ2-7, is EPEVTQTPSHQVTQMGQEVILRCVPISNHLYFYWYRQILGQKVEFLVSFYNNEISEKSEIFDDQFSVERPDGSNFTLKIRSTKLEDSAMYFCASRAYEQYFGPGTRLTVT.

This clone came up once. The J gene is TRBJ1-3, the V gene TRBV2; D not resolved. CDR3 size: 15 residues. V was trimmed by 5 bases and J by 0 bases, leaving 11 bases between them. Germline values: CDR1 SNHLY, CDR2 FYNNEI. The CDR3 spells CASSKEVNSGNTIYF. CDR3 sequence (DNA): TGTGCCAGCAGTAAGGAGGTTAACTCTGGAAACACCATATATTTT.

The chain is built from TRBV7-2 and TRBJ2-3; TRBD2 matches 11 bases. Looked up from germline, CDR1 is SGHTA and CDR2 is FQGNSA. V shed 3 bases and J 3 bases; nucleotides not matched to a gene: 8. The CDR3 covers 17 residues. CDR3 protein: CASSLGLAETLTDTQYF. The CDR3 nucleotides read TGTGCCAGCAGCTTGGGACTAGCGGAAACCCTTACAGATACGCAGTATTTT. The full variable domain, with the rest looked up from reference TRBV7-2 and TRBJ2-3, is GAGVSQSPSNKVTEKGKDVELRCDPISGHTALYWYRQSLGQGLEFLIYFQGNSAPDKSGLPSDRFSAERTGGSVSTLTIQRTQQEDSAVYLCASSLGLAETLTDTQYFGPGTRLTVL.

The genes are TRBV7-2 and TRBJ2-3; D remains ambiguous. Germline CDR1 SGHTA, CDR2 FQGNSA. The CDR3 spans 12 residues. V was clipped by 2 bases and J by 6 bases, with 6 bases between them. CDR3 loop: CASSLLYDTQYF. The DNA of the CDR3 is TGTGCCAGCAGCTTACTCTACGATACGCAGTATTTT.

This clone has a single count. The rearrangement uses TRBV9 and TRBJ2-7; no reliable D call. V was trimmed by 4 bases and J by 4 bases, leaving 12 bases between them. This CDR3 is built from 13 residues. Germline V gene sequence: CDR1 SGDLS, CDR2 YYNGEE. CDR3 coding DNA: TGTGCCAGCAGCCTACACACTAATTACGAGCAGTACTTC. It is translated as CASSLHTNYEQYF.

The chain is built from TRBV7-9 and TRBJ1-1; 8 nucleotides line up with TRBD1. V lost 4 bases to trimming and J lost 0 bases; unmatched junction nucleotides: 7. The germline gives CDR1 SEHNR, CDR2 FQNEAQ (reference sequence). There are 16 residues in the CDR3. The CDR3 DNA reads TGTGCCAGCAGCTGGGGGGACAGGAGATTGAACACTGAAGCTTTCTTT. This codes for CASSWGDRRLNTEAFF.

The J gene is TRBJ2-1, the V gene TRBV30; 7 bases map to TRBD1. Germline CDR1 reads GTSNPN; CDR2 reads SVGIG (reference sequence). J lost 0 bases, V lost 1 base, and 3 bases had no gene match. The CDR3 runs 15 residues. The CDR3 DNA is TGTGCCTGGAGTGAATCAGGGGGCTCCTACAATGAGCAGTTCTTC. This sequence encodes CAWSESGGSYNEQFF.

The gene calls are TRBV6-1 and TRBJ1-6; D unresolved. V lost 2 bases to trimming and J lost 6 bases, with 11 bases between them. This CDR3 is 15 amino acids long. Germline CDR1 and CDR2: MNHNS and SASEGT. This CDR3 reads CASSEFPSINSPLHF. DNA for the CDR3: TGTGCCAGCAGTGAATTCCCCAGTATTAATTCACCCCTCCACTTT.